The clone carrying this T cell receptor beta chain was seen only a few times. What it binds is unknown. Investigators amplified TCR beta CDR3 regions from RNA transcripts. First-round RT-PCR used HTBI primers; second-round multiplex PCR followed. A single record per CDR3 protein comes from TCRdb applying MiXCR to the multiplex PCR reads. The data show 200,000 to 250,000 distinct CDR3 sequences, around 45% seen once. PBMCs were obtained from approximately 10 ml of fresh peripheral blood. This specimen belongs to a study of Graves' ophthalmopathy and Graves' hyperthyroidism. Study details: Peripheral blood was obtained at first diagnosis, ahead of any treatment. General study results and limits: Blood also contained most of the expanded thyroid clonotypes above 0.001 frequency. The model's ophthalmopathy progression predictions had around 67% sensitivity and over 72% specificity.

CDR1 SEHNR and CDR2 FQNEAQ come from the germline V gene (reference sequence). The CDR3 is 14 residues long. The V gene end was trimmed by 5 bases and the J gene end by 6 bases; junction bases not matched to a gene: 8. The specimen sequenced was peripheral blood. This clonotype originated in an adult man with Graves' ophthalmopathy. The genes are TRBV7-9 and TRBJ2-7; 9 bases agree with TRBD1. The CDR3, as DNA: TGTGCCAGCAGCGGAAGGGACAGGGAAACCGAGCAGTACTTC. It specifies CASSGRDRETEQYF.